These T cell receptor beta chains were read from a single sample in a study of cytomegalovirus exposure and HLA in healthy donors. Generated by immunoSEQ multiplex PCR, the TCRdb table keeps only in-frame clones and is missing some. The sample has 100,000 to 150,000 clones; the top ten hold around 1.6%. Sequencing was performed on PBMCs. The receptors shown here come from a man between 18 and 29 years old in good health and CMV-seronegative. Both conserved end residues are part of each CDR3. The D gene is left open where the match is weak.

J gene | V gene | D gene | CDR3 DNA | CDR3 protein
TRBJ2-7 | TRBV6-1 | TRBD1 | TGTGCCAGCAGTGAACTGGACAGGACCTACGAGCAGTACTTC | CASSELDRTYEQYF
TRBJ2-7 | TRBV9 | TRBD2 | TGTGCCAGCAGCGTGACTAGCGGGAGCTACGAGCAGTACTTC | CASSVTSGSYEQYF
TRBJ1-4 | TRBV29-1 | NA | TGCAGCGTCGTCCCGGGACTCGGTGAAAAACTGTTTTTT | CSVVPGLGEKLFF
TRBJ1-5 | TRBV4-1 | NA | TGCGCCAGCAGCCCCCCTGGGGGGGGGCTCAATCAGCCCCAGCATTTT | CASSPPGGGLNQPQHF
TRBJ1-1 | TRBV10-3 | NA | TGTGCCATCAGTGAGCAGGGTTTCACTGAAGCTTTCTTT | CAISEQGFTEAFF
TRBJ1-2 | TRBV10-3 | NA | TGTGCCATCAGCAGGACAGAAAATGGCTACACCTTC | CAISRTENGYTF
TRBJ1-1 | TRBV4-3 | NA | TGCGCCAGCAGCCAGAAGGAAGGGACTCAAGCTTTCTTT | CASSQKEGTQAFF
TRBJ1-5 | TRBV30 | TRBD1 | TGTGCCTGGAGTGGACAGGGAGGATCTCAGCCCCAGCATTTT | CAWSGQGGSQPQHF
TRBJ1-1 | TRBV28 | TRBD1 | TGTGCCAGCAGAACCAACCTCCGGGACAGGAACACTGAAGCTTTCTTT | CASRTNLRDRNTEAFF
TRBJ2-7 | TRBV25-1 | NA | TGTGCCAGCAGCCCGCGAGGAGGAACCTACGAGCAGTACTTC | CASSPRGGTYEQYF
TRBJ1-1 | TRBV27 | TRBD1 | TGTGCCAGCAGTCCATTCGGACAGGGGGGGACTGAAGCTTTCTTT | CASSPFGQGGTEAFF
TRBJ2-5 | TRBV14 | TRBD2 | TGTGCCAGCAGCCAAAGTCGGGGCCTTAGCGGGAGGTTCCAAGAGACCCAGTACTTC | CASSQSRGLSGRFQETQYF
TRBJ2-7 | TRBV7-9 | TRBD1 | TGTGCCAGCAGCTCCGGGGACAGGGGGTACGAGCAGTACTTC | CASSSGDRGYEQYF
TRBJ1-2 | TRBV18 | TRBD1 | TGTGCCAGCTCACCACGACAGGGCGCGAACTATGGCTACACCTTC | CASSPRQGANYGYTF
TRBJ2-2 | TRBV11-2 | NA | TGTGCCAGCAGCTTAGGGGCAGACCCCTACACCGGGGAGCTGTTTTTT | CASSLGADPYTGELFF
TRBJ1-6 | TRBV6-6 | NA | TGTGCCAGCAGTCCCGGGGAGTCACCCCTCCACTTT | CASSPGESPLHF
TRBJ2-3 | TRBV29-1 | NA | TGCAGCGTGGGGCCGGGCACAGATACGCAGTATTTT | CSVGPGTDTQYF
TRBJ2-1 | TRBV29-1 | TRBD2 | TGCAGCGTGGACCCGGGACTAGCGGGAGGGAAGTCCTACAATGAGCAGTTCTTC | CSVDPGLAGGKSYNEQFF
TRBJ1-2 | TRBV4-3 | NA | TGCGCCAGCAGCCAAGTCCTGGGGGAGGAGTATGGCTACACCTTC | CASSQVLGEEYGYTF
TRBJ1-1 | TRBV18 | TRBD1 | TGTGCCAGCTCACCCATGCCAGGGGGGAACACTGAAGCTTTCTTT | CASSPMPGGNTEAFF
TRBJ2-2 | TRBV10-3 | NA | TGTGCCATCAGTGAGTCGATGGGGGCGCCTCTCGGGGAGCTGTTTTTT | CAISESMGAPLGELFF
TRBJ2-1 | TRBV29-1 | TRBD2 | TGCAGCGTTGACGGGACTAGCGGGAGGCGGGTCTACAATGAGCAGTTCTTC | CSVDGTSGRRVYNEQFF
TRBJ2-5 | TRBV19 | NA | TGTGCCAGTAGTATCGGCCGGGACCAAGAGACCCAGTACTTC | CASSIGRDQETQYF
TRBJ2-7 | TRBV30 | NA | TGTGCCTGGGGACAGTTCCTTAACTACGAGCAGTACTTC | CAWGQFLNYEQYF
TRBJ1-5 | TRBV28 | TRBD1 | TGTGCCAGCAGCGCCTCAGGGACAGGGGATTATCAGCCCCAGCATTTT | CASSASGTGDYQPQHF